One sample yielded the 9 T cell receptor beta chains listed below, sequenced in a study of T cells after yellow fever vaccination. A single record per CDR3 protein comes from TCRdb applying MiXCR to the 5' RACE reads. The sample comprises a few hundred thousand distinct CDR3 sequences, about 4% of which are singletons, and 24% rests with the top ten. Sequenced material: PBMCs, taken 5 days after the yellow fever booster vaccination. The source of these receptors is a man between 18 and 35 years old who received the YFV17D yellow fever vaccine.

The chain couples TRBV7-9 to TRBJ2-7; D gene unclear. The germline V gene encodes CDR1 SEHNR and CDR2 FQNEAQ (reference sequence). The V and J ends lost 1 base and 0 bases respectively, with 7 bases between them. The CDR3 covers 14 residues. CDR3 region: CASSLVGFSYEQYV. DNA for the CDR3: TGTGCCAGCAGCTTAGTTGGGTTCTCCTACGAGCAGTACGTC.

The gene calls are TRBV4-3 and TRBJ1-2; TRBD1 is a possible D gene (6 bases). V dropped 4 bases and J dropped 0 bases, with 12 bases sitting between them. CDR1 and CDR2 (germline): LGHNA, YSLEER. This CDR3 comprises 15 residues. The CDR3 DNA reads as TGCGCCAGCAGCCTTCAACCAGGGGCTAACTATGGCTACACCTTC. It encodes CASSLQPGANYGYTF.

The sample holds many counts of this clonotype. This chain uses TRBV5-5 with TRBJ1-6, with D unclear. Germline CDR1 reads SGHKS; CDR2 reads YYEKEE (reference sequence). V lost 1 base and J lost 8, with 10 bases in between. The CDR3 consists of 14 residues. The CDR3 is CASSLRARDSPLHF. The DNA of the CDR3 is TGTGCCAGCAGCTTGCGGGCAAGGGATTCACCCCTCCACTTT.

This clonotype came up many times. V is TRBV27 and J is TRBJ2-7; either TRBD1 or TRBD2 may fit D (5 bases each). The V and J ends lost 7 bases and 3 bases respectively, with 19 bases between them. Germline V CDR1 and CDR2: MNHEY, SMNVEV (reference sequence). This CDR3 has 15 residues. The CDR3 sequence: CASKRPRGASYEQYF. DNA for the CDR3: TGTGCCAGCAAACGACCGAGGGGCGCAAGCTACGAGCAGTACTTC.

V is TRBV14 and J is TRBJ2-7; TRBD2 is a possible D gene (5 bases). CDR1 and CDR2 from the germline V gene are SGHDN and FVKESK. With 3 bases removed from V and 6 bases from J, the gap between germline ends came to 6 bases. The CDR3 totals 11 residues. This CDR3 reads CASSQGAEQYF. Written as DNA, the CDR3 is TGTGCCAGCAGCCAGGGAGCCGAGCAGTACTTC.

The chain has TRBV9 and TRBJ1-2, with 9 bases aligning to TRBD1. Germline V gene lookup returns CDR1 SGDLS and CDR2 YYNGEE. The CDR3 covers 16 residues. The V and J ends lost 3 bases and 0 bases, in that order; junction bases with no gene match: 6. The CDR3 loop is CASSGRTGEANYGYTF. The CDR3 nucleotides read TGTGCCAGCAGCGGCCGGACAGGGGAAGCTAACTATGGCTACACCTTC.

This clonotype came up a few times. For the CDR3, the DNA is TGCGCCAGCAGCTTGGCCGGCACCACAGGGGGGCTGAACACTGAAGCTTTCTTT. This codes for CASSLAGTTGGLNTEAFF. V usage is TRBV5-1 and J usage is TRBJ1-1, with 8 nucleotides matching TRBD1. Germline CDR1 is SGHRS and CDR2 is YFSETQ. The CDR3 has 18 residues. The V and J ends lost 0 bases and 0 bases, in that order; junction bases with no gene match: 10.

In its sample, this clonotype was seen a few times. The chain recombines TRBV7-2 with TRBJ1-1; D call uncertain. The V and J ends lost 5 bases and 0 bases respectively, with 7 bases between them. Germline assignment: CDR1 SGHTA and CDR2 FQGNSA. This CDR3 comprises 13 residues. The CDR3 nucleotides are TGTGCCAGCAGCACCAAGATGAACACTGAAGCTTTCTTT. It yields the protein CASSTKMNTEAFF. Full variable domain (missing parts from reference TRBV7-2 and TRBJ1-1): GAGVSQSPSNKVTEKGKDVELRCDPISGHTALYWYRQSLGQGLEFLIYFQGNSAPDKSGLPSDRFSAERTGGSVSTLTIQRTQQEDSAVYLCASSTKMNTEAFFGQGTRLTVV.

This clonotype was found a few times. This CDR3 reads CASSLIAGGPETQYF. The CDR3 nucleotides read TGTGCCAGCAGTTTAATAGCGGGGGGGCCAGAGACCCAGTACTTC. The chain has TRBV12-3 or TRBV12-4 and TRBJ2-5; 11 bases are shared with TRBD2. Trimming removed 2 bases from V and 4 bases from J; junction bases left unmatched: 3. The CDR3 is 15 amino acids.